This entry concerns a single T cell receptor beta chain. One end of the junction varies from germline; a read error may be responsible. This sample was taken from a study of OX40 agonist ivuxolimab in advanced cancers. Study at large: Earlier treatment with anti-PD-1, anti-PD-L1 or anti-CTLA-4 was permitted, and approximately 38% had received some.

This CDR3 contains 14 residues. Germline CDR1 and CDR2: SSHAT and FNYEAQ (reference sequence). Sequencing was performed with immunoSEQ multiplex PCR; in TCRdb, only in-frame clones are kept and a portion is missing. This sample has tens of thousands of clones; around 90% occur once, and the top ten carry approximately 0.43%. This material consisted of CD4+ or CD8+ T cells sorted from blood, taken in a trial of the OX40 agonist ivuxolimab. The chain employs TRBV7-7 and TRBJ1-1, with D unresolved. The sequence was collected from an adult with an advanced solid tumor such as melanoma, head and neck, liver or kidney cancer. The CDR3 DNA reads as TGTGCTAGCAGACCGGGGTTGCCGAACACTGAAGCTTTCTTT. This codes for CASRPGLPNTEAFF.